Here is one T cell receptor beta chain with its context. Its specificity is not known. Assay used: immunoSEQ multiplex PCR; TCRdb lists only in-frame clones, some missing. This table has tens of thousands of clones, roughly 87% appearing once. The ends lost 2 bases at V and 0 bases at J; junction bases unmatched: 4. The CDR3 spans 16 residues. The germline V gene has CDR1 LNHDA and CDR2 SQIVND (reference sequence). This entry belongs to a study of T cell responses to AZD1222 COVID-19 vaccine. Study summary: It was second doses at about 4 or about 12 weeks that were pooled.

Study results and limitations: Females made up more of the donors, who were largely white British, and clonal diversity may have come out too low.

This TCR came from an adult in good health. The genes are TRBV19 and TRBJ2-7, with 10 bases lining up with TRBD2. Material: peripheral blood, obtained on day 0 of AZD1222 vaccination. CDR3 sequence: CASSIQLAGSSYEQYF. CDR3 in DNA: TGTGCCAGTAGTATACAACTAGCGGGATCCTCCTACGAGCAGTACTTC.